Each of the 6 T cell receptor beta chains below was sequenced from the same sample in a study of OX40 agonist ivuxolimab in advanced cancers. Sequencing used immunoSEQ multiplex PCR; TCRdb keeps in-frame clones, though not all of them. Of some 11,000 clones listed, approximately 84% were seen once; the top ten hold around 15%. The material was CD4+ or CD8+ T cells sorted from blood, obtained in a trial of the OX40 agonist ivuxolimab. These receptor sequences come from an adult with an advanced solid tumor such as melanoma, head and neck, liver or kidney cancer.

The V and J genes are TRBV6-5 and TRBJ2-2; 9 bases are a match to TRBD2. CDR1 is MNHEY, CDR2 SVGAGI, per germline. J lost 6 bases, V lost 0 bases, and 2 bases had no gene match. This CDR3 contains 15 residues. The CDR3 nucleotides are TGTGCCAGCAGTTACTCAGTAGCGGGAGCCGGGGAGCTGTTTTTT. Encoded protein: CASSYSVAGAGELFF.

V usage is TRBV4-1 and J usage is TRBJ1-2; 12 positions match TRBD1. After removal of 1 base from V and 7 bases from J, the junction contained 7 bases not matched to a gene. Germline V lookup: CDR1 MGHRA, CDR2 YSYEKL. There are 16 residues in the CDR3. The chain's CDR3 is CASSQVRGQGAFGYTF. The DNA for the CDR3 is TGCGCCAGCAGCCAAGTTAGGGGACAGGGGGCCTTTGGCTACACCTTC.

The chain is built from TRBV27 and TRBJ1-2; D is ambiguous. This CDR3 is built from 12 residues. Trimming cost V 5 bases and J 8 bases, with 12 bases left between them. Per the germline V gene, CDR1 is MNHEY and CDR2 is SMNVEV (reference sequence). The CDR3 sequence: CASSPGSGGYTF. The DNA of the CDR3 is TGTGCCAGCAGTCCGGGGTCGGGAGGCTACACCTTC.

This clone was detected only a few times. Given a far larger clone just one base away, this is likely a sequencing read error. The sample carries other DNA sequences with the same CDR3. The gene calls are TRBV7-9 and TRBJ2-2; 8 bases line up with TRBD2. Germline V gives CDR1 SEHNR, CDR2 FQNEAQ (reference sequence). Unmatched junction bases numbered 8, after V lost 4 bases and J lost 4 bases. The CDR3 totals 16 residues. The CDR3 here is CASSSPGGGFTGELFF. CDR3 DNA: TGTGCCAGCAGCTCCCCGGGGGGGGGTTTCACCGGGGAGCTGTTTTTT.

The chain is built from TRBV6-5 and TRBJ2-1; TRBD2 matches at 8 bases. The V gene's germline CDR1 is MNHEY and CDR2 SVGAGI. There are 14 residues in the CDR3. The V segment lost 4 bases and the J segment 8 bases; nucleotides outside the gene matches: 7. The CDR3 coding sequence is TGTGCCAGCAGTTCTGAACTAGCGGTTGATGAGCAGTTCTTC. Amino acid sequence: CASSSELAVDEQFF.

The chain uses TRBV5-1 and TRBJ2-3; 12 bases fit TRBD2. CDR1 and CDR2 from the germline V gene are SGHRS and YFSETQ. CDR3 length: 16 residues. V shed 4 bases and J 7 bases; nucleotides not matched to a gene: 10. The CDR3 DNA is TGCGCCAGCAGCGGACAAGGACTAGCGGGAACGAATACGCAGTATTTT. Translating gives CASSGQGLAGTNTQYF.